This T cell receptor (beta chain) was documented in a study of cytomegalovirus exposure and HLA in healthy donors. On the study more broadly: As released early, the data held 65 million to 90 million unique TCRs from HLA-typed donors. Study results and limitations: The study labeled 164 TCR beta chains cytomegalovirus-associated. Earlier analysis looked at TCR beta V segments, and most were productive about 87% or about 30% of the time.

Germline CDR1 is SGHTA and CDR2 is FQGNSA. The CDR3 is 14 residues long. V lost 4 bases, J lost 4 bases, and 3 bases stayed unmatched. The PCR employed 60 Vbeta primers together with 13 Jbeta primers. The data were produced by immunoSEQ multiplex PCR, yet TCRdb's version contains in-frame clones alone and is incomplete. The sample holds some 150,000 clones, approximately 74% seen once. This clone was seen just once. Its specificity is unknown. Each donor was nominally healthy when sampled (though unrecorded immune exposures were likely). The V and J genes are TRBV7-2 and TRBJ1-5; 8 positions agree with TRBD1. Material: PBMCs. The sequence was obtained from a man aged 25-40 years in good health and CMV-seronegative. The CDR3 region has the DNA TGTGCCAGCAGCTCCCGACAGGGGAATCAGCCCCAGCATTTT. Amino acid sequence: CASSSRQGNQPQHF.